This TCR beta chain was sequenced for a study of blood T cell repertoires in COVID-19 (dated by TCRdb to 2019 to 2021). Turning to the overall study: Samples covering the acute and convalescent phases of COVID-19 were provided by collaborators in the United States, Italy and Spain. A de-identified subject ID, COVID-19 status, age in years and sex were almost always included in the sample metadata. The repertoires were made available in a free public database intended to serve as a resource for research on the immune response to SARS-CoV-2. The material from the prospective study consisted of cDNA or gDNA derived from T cells, B-cell-depleted T cells, or PBMCs. Subjects who had been exposed to COVID-19, were actively infected with it, or had recovered from it provided the deeply sampled blood TCRbeta repertoires that made up the dataset. Where available, HLA class I and class II types were taken from metadata supplied by the sample provider and were not determined by assay-based typing. Samples were obtained from the ongoing ImmuneRACE study (first 160 participants) and from about 1,300 subjects provided by 6 global collaborators.

Whole blood was collected in K2EDTA tubes by collaborating institutions according to the institutions' own protocols. For TCRbeta analysis, collaborator samples were shipped as frozen whole blood, as isolated PBMCs, or as DNA extracted from either sample type. The germline V gene specifies MDHEN as CDR1 and SYDVKM as CDR2. The CDR3 runs 15 amino acids, cysteine and phenylalanine included. Only the CDR3 DNA is retained, 45 bases long and in frame from the first base. V has 6 bases trimmed and J has 7 bases trimmed; junction bases matching no gene number 10. About this clone itself: This receptor's antigen is unknown. No base qualities exist here, and no much larger clone lies one base off it.

TCRbeta CDR3 regions were amplified from genomic DNA by means of the immunoSEQ Assay, a bias-controlled multiplex PCR. The published analysis was carried out like this. The number of nucleated cells in each sample was estimated from the amplification of reference gene primers within the assay. To quantify the absolute abundance of each unique TCRbeta CDR3 rearrangement, sequence reads were collapsed and filtered. For each sample, productive Simpson clonality was calculated as the square root of Simpson's diversity index over productive rearrangements. This is the immuneACCESS table as TCRdb keeps it, with only in-frame sequences that have V and J called. A part of the clones is gone; compared with another copy, unresolved V genes explain less than half, and the rest is unexplained. D and trimming were read from the DNA, whereas the V and J calls and clone size are those reported in that table. In all, the sample holds approximately 70,000 clones, and more than 60% of those were seen once. Approximately 10% of the sample belongs to the ten largest clones.

The paper's findings and limits, for the study overall: The quantity of clinical and demographic metadata differed by source and by participant and was supplied without curation.

Sequencing was done on a sample of peripheral blood. Rearrangement joined TRBV28 to TRBJ1-5; TRBD1 aligns with 9 central bases. The receptor comes from a woman between 45 and 65 years old with acute or convalescent COVID-19. The CDR3 protein is CASSSGQGSLQPQHF. DNA sequence: TGTGCCAGCAGCAGCGGACAGGGGTCCCTCCAGCCCCAGCATTTT.